These T cell receptor beta chains were read from a single sample in a study of technical replicates of blood from a handful of donors. Only in-frame clones appear in the TCRdb table, and some are missing; sequencing was by immunoSEQ multiplex PCR. In the table there are 60,000 to 90,000 clones, approximately 95% of which are singletons. Sequenced material: T cells isolated from PBMCs. The receptor source for this set is a human donor in good health. CDR3s include the opening cysteine and the closing phenylalanine or tryptophan. The D gene is left open where the match is weak. Expanded clones get a size class; other rows say once, few or many, or leave the size out.

D	size	J	V	CDR3	DNA
NA	NA	TRBJ2-7	TRBV5-1	CASSFQGWSEQYF	TGCGCCAGCAGCTTTCAGGGTTGGAGCGAGCAGTACTTC
TRBD1	NA	TRBJ1-4	TRBV7-6	CASSLGDRGQVNEKLFF	TGTGCCAGCAGCTTAGGGGACCGGGGACAGGTTAATGAAAAACTGTTTTTT
NA	NA	TRBJ1-1	TRBV11-2	CASSLDRTTTMNTEAFF	TGTGCCAGCAGCTTAGATAGAACCACGACAATGAACACTGAAGCTTTCTTT
NA	NA	TRBJ2-5	TRBV2	CASSFGQSPRTQYF	TGTGCCAGCAGTTTCGGACAGAGCCCAAGGACCCAGTACTTC
TRBD1	NA	TRBJ1-2	TRBV11-2	CASSLAGTGNYGYTF	TGTGCCAGCAGCTTAGCCGGGACAGGGAACTATGGCTACACCTTC
TRBD2	NA	TRBJ2-1	TRBV11-1	CASSLSGTSGSRNEQFF	TGTGCCAGCAGCTTATCCGGGACTAGCGGGAGTCGGAATGAGCAGTTCTTC
NA	NA	TRBJ2-7	TRBV9	CASSVYSTLSSYEQYF	TGTGCCAGCAGCGTTTACAGCACCCTAAGCTCCTACGAGCAGTACTTC
NA	NA	TRBJ1-5	TRBV15	CATSRDVGDLLSNQPQHF	TGTGCCACCAGCAGAGACGTAGGAGACTTACTTAGCAATCAGCCCCAGCATTTT
NA	NA	TRBJ2-7	TRBV19	CASSSEGAGDEQYF	TGTGCCAGTAGTTCCGAGGGTGCGGGCGACGAGCAGTACTTC
TRBD1	NA	TRBJ2-5	TRBV5-1	CASSVSGGAETQYF	TGCGCCAGCAGCGTCTCAGGGGGCGCGGAGACCCAGTACTTC
NA	few	TRBJ2-1	TRBV9	CASSVSVEQFF	TGTGCCAGCAGCGTTTCGGTTGAGCAGTTCTTC
TRBD1	NA	TRBJ1-1	TRBV4-2	CASSPPIQGLNTEAFF	TGTGCCAGCAGCCCCCCCATACAGGGGTTGAACACTGAAGCTTTCTTT
NA	NA	TRBJ2-7	TRBV11-2	CASSLPGQAGYEQYF	TGTGCCAGCAGCCTACCAGGACAGGCGGGATACGAGCAGTACTTC
TRBD1	NA	TRBJ2-7	TRBV23-1	CASSHSRQAKGRQGWNEQYF	TGCGCCAGCAGTCATTCGAGACAGGCTAAGGGGAGACAGGGTTGGAACGAGCAGTACTTC
NA	many	TRBJ2-7	TRBV2	CASRVVSSYEQYF	TGTGCCAGCAGGGTCGTTAGCTCCTACGAGCAGTACTTC
NA	NA	TRBJ2-2	TRBV1	CTSSKDRGWVSGELFF	TGCACCAGCAGCAAAGACAGGGGGTGGGTGTCCGGGGAGCTGTTTTTT
TRBD1	NA	TRBJ2-1	TRBV5-1	CASSPGQGSYNEQFF	TGCGCCAGCAGCCCTGGACAGGGCTCCTACAATGAGCAGTTCTTC
TRBD1	once	TRBJ1-2	TRBV5-4	CAETGAQGYTF	TGTGCGGAAACAGGGGCGCAGGGCTACACCTTC
NA	NA	TRBJ2-3	TRBV5-1	CASSPDFSTDTQYF	TGCGCCAGCAGCCCGGACTTCAGCACAGATACGCAGTATTTT
NA	NA	TRBJ2-7	TRBV7-9	CASSLFAGLYF	TGTGCCAGCAGCCTTTTCGCGGGGCTGTACTTC
NA	NA	TRBJ1-4	TRBV2	CASSLRTAATNEKLFF	TGTGCCAGCAGCCTCAGGACAGCCGCAACTAATGAAAAACTGTTTTTT
NA	NA	TRBJ2-5	TRBV5-1	CASSVYGQETQYF	TGCGCCAGCAGCGTATACGGCCAAGAGACCCAGTACTTC
NA	once	TRBJ2-7	TRBV2	CASSVAYEQYF	TGTGCCAGCAGCGTAGCCTACGAGCAGTACTTC
NA	NA	TRBJ2-1	TRBV14	CASSQDWYREAYNEQFF	TGTGCCAGCAGCCAAGATTGGTACAGAGAAGCCTACAATGAGCAGTTCTTC
NA	NA	TRBJ1-3	TRBV4-1	CASSRDIASSGNTIYF	TGCGCCAGCAGCCGGGACATAGCCAGCTCTGGAAACACCATATATTTT
TRBD2	NA	TRBJ2-1	TRBV6-1	CASSAGTSGNYEQFF	TGTGCCAGCAGTGCGGGGACTAGCGGGAACTATGAGCAGTTCTTC
NA	NA	TRBJ2-7	TRBV11-2	CASSERTIFLSYEQYF	TGTGCCAGCAGTGAAAGGACTATCTTTCTCTCCTACGAGCAGTACTTC
NA	NA	TRBJ1-5	TRBV19	CASTTGLQPQHF	TGTGCCAGTACCACAGGGTTACAGCCCCAGCATTTT
TRBD1	NA	TRBJ1-1	TRBV6-1	CASRTEGAAFF	TGTGCCAGCAGGACGGAGGGGGCCGCTTTCTTT
NA	NA	TRBJ2-1	TRBV10-2	CASTPYIGASNEQFF	TGCGCCAGCACCCCCTACATCGGTGCTAGCAATGAGCAGTTCTTC
NA	NA	TRBJ1-2	TRBV10-3	CAISVAAPTDGYTF	TGTGCCATCAGTGTAGCGGCTCCCACCGATGGCTACACCTTC
TRBD1	NA	TRBJ1-1	TRBV5-1	CASSPTGVGTEAFF	TGCGCCAGCAGCCCGACAGGGGTGGGCACTGAAGCTTTCTTT
NA	once	TRBJ2-1	TRBV25-1	CASRSPGLVNEQFF	TGTGCCAGCCGAAGCCCGGGACTCGTCAATGAGCAGTTCTTC
TRBD1	NA	TRBJ1-2	TRBV5-4	CASSRQGADYGYTF	TGTGCCAGCAGCCGGCAGGGGGCGGATTATGGCTACACCTTC
NA	NA	TRBJ1-1	TRBV9	CASSVGNMNTEAFF	TGTGCCAGCAGCGTAGGTAACATGAACACTGAAGCTTTCTTT
TRBD2	once	TRBJ2-1	TRBV30	CAWSRSGGALHEQFF	TGTGCCTGGAGTAGAAGCGGGGGGGCCCTACATGAGCAGTTCTTC
TRBD1	NA	TRBJ2-7	TRBV28	CASSLLGQNEQYF	TGTGCCAGCAGTTTATTGGGACAGAACGAGCAGTACTTC
NA	NA	TRBJ2-4	TRBV9	CASCPGPTTGIQYF	TGTGCCAGCTGCCCGGGACCGACGACAGGCATTCAGTACTTC
TRBD2	NA	TRBJ2-7	TRBV4-2	CASSRVRTGGSYEQYF	TGTGCCAGCAGCCGGGTCCGTACGGGGGGCTCCTACGAGCAGTACTTC
NA	NA	TRBJ2-3	TRBV27	CASSLTGTDTQYF	TGTGCCAGCAGTTTGACAGGCACAGATACGCAGTATTTT
NA	NA	TRBJ2-7	TRBV4-2	CASSQDYMGREQYF	TGTGCCAGCAGCCAAGATTATATGGGGCGCGAGCAGTACTTC
NA	NA	TRBJ2-7	TRBV4-1	CASSQGADAYEQYF	TGCGCCAGCAGCCAAGGGGCAGACGCCTACGAGCAGTACTTC
TRBD2	once	TRBJ2-3	TRBV18	CASSPSGTPYSTDTQYF	TGTGCCAGCTCACCTAGCGGGACCCCCTATAGCACAGATACGCAGTATTTT
TRBD2	NA	TRBJ2-1	TRBV27	CASSLPGTSGSRYNEQFF	TGTGCCAGCAGTCTTCCCGGGACTAGCGGGAGTCGCTACAATGAGCAGTTCTTC
TRBD2	NA	TRBJ2-3	TRBV28	CASRRFGTSGSGDTQYF	TGTGCCAGCAGGCGATTCGGCACTAGCGGGAGTGGGGATACGCAGTATTTT
TRBD2	NA	TRBJ2-3	TRBV27	CASSSGLAGVQDTQYF	TGTGCCAGCAGCTCTGGACTAGCGGGAGTACAAGATACGCAGTATTTT
NA	NA	TRBJ1-1	TRBV5-1	CASSLGAATEAFF	TGCGCCAGCAGCTTGGGGGCCGCCACTGAAGCTTTCTTT
NA	NA	TRBJ1-1	TRBV15	CATSRDPTVTMNTEAFF	TGTGCCACCAGCAGAGATCCAACAGTCACCATGAACACTGAAGCTTTCTTT
NA	NA	TRBJ2-5	TRBV28	CASSFRAPRAETQYF	TGTGCCAGCAGTTTCCGGGCCCCGAGGGCAGAGACCCAGTACTTC
NA	NA	TRBJ1-3	TRBV19	CASSIEDSGNTIYF	TGTGCCAGTAGTATAGAGGACTCGGGAAACACCATATATTTT
NA	NA	TRBJ1-1	TRBV18	CASSPSGPLGNTEAFF	TGTGCCAGCTCACCCTCGGGTCCCTTAGGGAACACTGAAGCTTTCTTT
TRBD2	NA	TRBJ2-7	TRBV6-6	CASSYSRRGGPEKQYF	TGTGCCAGCAGTTACTCGAGACGGGGGGGGCCCGAGAAGCAGTACTTC
NA	NA	TRBJ1-2	TRBV5-1	CASRTEPSNGYTF	TGCGCCAGCAGAACAGAACCCTCTAATGGCTACACCTTC
NA	NA	TRBJ1-1	TRBV5-1	CASSLERGRAPEAFF	TGCGCCAGCAGCTTGGAACGGGGGAGGGCCCCGGAAGCTTTCTTT
TRBD1	NA	TRBJ1-4	TRBV5-8	CASSLTETGARNGLFF	TGTGCCAGCAGCTTGACAGAGACAGGGGCGCGGAATGGACTGTTTTTT
TRBD1	NA	TRBJ1-5	TRBV4-1	CASSLKQGEGQPQHF	TGCGCCAGCAGCCTCAAGCAGGGGGAAGGTCAGCCCCAGCATTTT
TRBD1	NA	TRBJ2-1	TRBV28	CASSLRGQGAGAEQFF	TGTGCCAGCAGTTTGAGGGGACAGGGGGCGGGCGCCGAGCAGTTCTTC